The 8 T cell receptor beta chains reported below all come from one sample, sequenced in a study of cytomegalovirus exposure and HLA in healthy donors. Using immunoSEQ multiplex PCR, the repertoire was profiled, and TCRdb retains in-frame clones only, with some absent. The table records 180,000 or so clones, approximately 86% of them present only once. Sequenced material: PBMCs. The receptor source for this set is a man aged 30-40 years in good health and CMV-seropositive.

CDR3 DNA sequence: TGTGCCAGCTCACCGGCCGGGACAGGGAGGGAGCAGTACTTC. Translated, it gives CASSPAGTGREQYF. The chain joins TRBV18 to TRBJ2-7, with TRBD1 matching over 9 bases. The CDR3 is made up of 14 amino acids. The germline V gene encodes CDR1 KGHSH and CDR2 LQKENI. V was pared by 3 bases and J by 7 bases, with 7 bases of the junction left unmatched.

The rearrangement links TRBV29-1 to TRBJ2-7; D is perhaps TRBD2 (6 bases). The V and J ends lost 6 bases and 5 bases respectively, with 20 bases between them. The CDR3 has 14 residues. Germline V gene data show CDR1 as SQVTM and CDR2 as ANQGSEA. The CDR3 sequence is CSVHQWGVRHEQYF. The CDR3, as DNA: TGCAGCGTCCATCAGTGGGGGGTTCGGCACGAGCAGTACTTC.

This chain joins TRBV4-3 and TRBJ2-2, with TRBD2 as a possible D gene (5 bases). The V and J ends lost 0 bases and 5 bases respectively, with 13 bases between them. This CDR3 comprises 16 residues. Per germline, CDR1 LGHNA and CDR2 YSLEER. Here the CDR3 DNA reads TGCGCCAGCAGCCAAGACTGGCGGGCGGCAACCGGGGAGCTGTTTTTT. It specifies CASSQDWRAATGELFF.

The chain employs TRBV6-1 and TRBJ1-4; 8 bases map to TRBD1. The ends lost 4 bases at V and 5 bases at J; junction bases unmatched: 6. The CDR3 is made up of 15 amino acids. The germline V gene encodes CDR1 MNHNS and CDR2 SASEGT. Here the CDR3 DNA reads TGTGCCAGCAGTGCAGGGACAGGAGGGAATGAAAAACTGTTTTTT. Protein: CASSAGTGGNEKLFF.

The rearrangement joins TRBV7-9 to TRBJ2-1; TRBD1 matches at 10 bases. V was pared by 5 bases and J by 4 bases, with 2 bases of the junction left unmatched. There are 14 residues in the CDR3. Germline loops: CDR1 SEHNR, CDR2 FQNEAQ (reference sequence). The CDR3 spells CASSRDRGYNEQFF. CDR3 in DNA: TGTGCCAGCAGCCGGGACAGGGGTTACAATGAGCAGTTCTTC. The whole variable domain, remainder taken from reference TRBV7-9 and TRBJ2-1, is DTGVSQNPRHKITKRGQNVTFRCDPISEHNRLYWYRQTLGQGPEFLTYFQNEAQLEKSRLLSDRFSAERPKGSFSTLEIQRTEQGDSAMYLCASSRDRGYNEQFFGPGTRLTVL.

The chain couples TRBV18 to TRBJ1-1, with D unresolved. The CDR3 is 15 amino acids. With 3 bases removed from V and 1 base from J, the gap between germline ends came to 12 bases. Germline V gene sequence: CDR1 KGHSH, CDR2 LQKENI. CDR3 residues: CASSPQTRGNTEAFF. CDR3 sequence (DNA): TGTGCCAGCTCACCCCAAACCCGGGGGAACACTGAAGCTTTCTTT.

The chain joins TRBV15 to TRBJ1-5; D uncertain. CDR1 and CDR2 from the germline V gene are LNHNV and YYDKDF (reference sequence). V lost 1 base and J lost 8, with 6 bases in between. This CDR3 contains 12 residues. The CDR3 protein is CATSRVQEPQHF. The CDR3 DNA follows: TGTGCCACCAGCAGAGTTCAGGAGCCCCAGCATTTT.

V and J are TRBV7-2 and TRBJ2-5; TRBD1 is a possible D gene (5 bases). Trimming shortened V by 4 bases and J by 0 bases, and 9 bases separated the two germline ends. Germline V gene data show CDR1 as SGHTA and CDR2 as FQGNSA. The CDR3 runs 14 residues. The CDR3 DNA is TGTGCCAGCAGCTGGGGCCAGGACCAAGAGACCCAGTACTTC. Its translation: CASSWGQDQETQYF.